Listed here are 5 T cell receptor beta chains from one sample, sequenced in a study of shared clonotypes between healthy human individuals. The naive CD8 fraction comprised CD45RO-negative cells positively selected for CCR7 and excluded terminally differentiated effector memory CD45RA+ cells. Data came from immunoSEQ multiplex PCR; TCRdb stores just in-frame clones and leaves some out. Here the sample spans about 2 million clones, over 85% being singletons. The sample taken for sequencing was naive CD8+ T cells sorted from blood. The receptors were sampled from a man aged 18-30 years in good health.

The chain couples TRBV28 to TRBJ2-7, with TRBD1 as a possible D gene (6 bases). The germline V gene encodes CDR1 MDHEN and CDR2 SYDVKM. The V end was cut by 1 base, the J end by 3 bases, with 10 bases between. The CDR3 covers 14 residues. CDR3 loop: CASSLYRESYEQYF. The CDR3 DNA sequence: TGTGCCAGCAGTTTATACAGGGAAAGCTACGAGCAGTACTTC.

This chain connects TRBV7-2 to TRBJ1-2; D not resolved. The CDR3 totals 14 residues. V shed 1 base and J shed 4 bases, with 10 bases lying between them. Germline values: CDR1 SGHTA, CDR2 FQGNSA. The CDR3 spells CASSLGESGYGYTF. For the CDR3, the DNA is TGTGCCAGCAGCTTAGGGGAGAGCGGCTATGGCTACACCTTC.

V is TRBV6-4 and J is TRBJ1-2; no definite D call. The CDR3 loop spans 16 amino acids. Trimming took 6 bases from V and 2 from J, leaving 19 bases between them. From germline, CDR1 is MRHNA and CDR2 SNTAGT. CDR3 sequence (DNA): TGTGCCAGCAGGACCCGAGACAAAAGGGTAAACTATGGCTACACCTTC. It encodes CASRTRDKRVNYGYTF.

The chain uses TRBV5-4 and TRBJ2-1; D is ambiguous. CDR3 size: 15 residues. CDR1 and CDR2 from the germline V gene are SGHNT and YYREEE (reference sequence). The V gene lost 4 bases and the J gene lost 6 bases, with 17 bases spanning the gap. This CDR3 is CASSPTTSPSNEQFF. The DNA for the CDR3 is TGTGCCAGCAGCCCAACTACCTCCCCGAGCAATGAGCAGTTCTTC.

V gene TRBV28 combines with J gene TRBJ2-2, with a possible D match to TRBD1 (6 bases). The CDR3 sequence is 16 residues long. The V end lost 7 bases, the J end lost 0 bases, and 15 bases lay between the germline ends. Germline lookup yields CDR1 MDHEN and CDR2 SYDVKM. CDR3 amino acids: CASNSPGETNTGELFF. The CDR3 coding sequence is TGTGCCAGCAACTCTCCAGGGGAAACGAACACCGGGGAGCTGTTTTTT.